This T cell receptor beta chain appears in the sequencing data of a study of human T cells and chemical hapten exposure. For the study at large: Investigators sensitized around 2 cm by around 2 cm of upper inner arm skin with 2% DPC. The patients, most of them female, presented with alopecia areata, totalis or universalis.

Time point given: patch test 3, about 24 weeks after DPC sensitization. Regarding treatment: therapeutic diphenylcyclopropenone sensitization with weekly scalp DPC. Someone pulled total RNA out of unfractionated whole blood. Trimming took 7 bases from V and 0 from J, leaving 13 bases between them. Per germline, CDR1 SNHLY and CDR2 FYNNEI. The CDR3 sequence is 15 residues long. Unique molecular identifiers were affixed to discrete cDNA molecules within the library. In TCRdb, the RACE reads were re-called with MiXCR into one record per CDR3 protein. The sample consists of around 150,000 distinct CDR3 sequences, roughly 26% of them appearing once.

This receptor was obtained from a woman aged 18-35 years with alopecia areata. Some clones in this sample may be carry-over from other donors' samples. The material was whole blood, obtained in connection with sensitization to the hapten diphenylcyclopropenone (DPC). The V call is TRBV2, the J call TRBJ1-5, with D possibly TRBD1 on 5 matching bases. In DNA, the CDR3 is TGTGCCAGCACCCGTCGGGGGTATAGCAATCAGCCCCAGCATTTT. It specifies CASTRRGYSNQPQHF.